The following is a T cell receptor (beta chain) sequence with its context. Antigen unknown. The naive CD8 population came from CD45RO-negative cells selected for CCR7, without terminally differentiated effector memory CD45RA+ cells. Several immunoSEQ plates received, in even portions, the genomic DNA of each subset. In the sorted-subset replicate PCRs, around 220 ng DNA, 30,000 or so T cell genomes, was used. This table comes from immunoSEQ multiplex PCR, and its TCRdb copy is limited to in-frame clones, with some not included. The sample lists about 820,000 clones, almost 95% occurring once. This specimen belongs to a study of shared clonotypes between healthy human individuals. The length of the CDR3 is 15 residues. J gave up 3 bases and V 5 bases, and 5 bases lay outside the gene matches. Germline CDR1 reads SEHNR; CDR2 reads FQNEAQ (reference sequence). Study-level results: Generation probability values for non-shared clonotypes were lower than those for clonotypes shared by all four donors.

This rearrangement joins TRBV7-9 to TRBJ2-1, with 9 nucleotides matching TRBD1. The sequenced sample was naive CD8+ T cells sorted from blood. The clonotype was recovered from a man aged 25-45 years in good health. CDR3 region: CASSPGQGIYNEQFF. The CDR3 DNA follows: TGTGCCAGCAGCCCAGGACAGGGGATCTACAATGAGCAGTTCTTC.